This T cell receptor beta chain was sequenced for a study of vaccination effects on CD4 cells after COVID-19. Repertoires were generated with immunoSEQ multiplex PCR, while TCRdb's copy carries only in-frame clones and drops some. This sample has about 41,000 clones, with over 75% found just once. Only one count was recorded for this clone. The antigen remains unidentified. The germline V gene encodes CDR1 SGHTA and CDR2 FQGTGA. Trimming shortened V by 2 bases and J by 7 bases, and 11 bases separated the two germline ends. The CDR3 covers 13 residues. Under the ViraFEST assay, PBMC were stimulated with viral peptide pools so that antigen-specific CD4+ T cells expanded. Sequencing was performed afterwards. Researchers isolated CD4+ T cells once less than twelve days of culture had elapsed. Nucleocapsid antibodies were negative in the vaccine recipients, who had never had SARS-CoV-2 infection. With approximately 11 ug/ml peptides and around 9.6 IU/ml IL-2, roughly 2.1 million PBMC per well were cultured. IL-2 medium took the place of half the medium on both days 3 and 7.

The sequencing here drew on CD4+ T cells from PBMCs cultured with HCoV-NL63 spike peptides, taken before COVID-19 vaccination. The genes are TRBV7-3 and TRBJ1-2, with D perhaps TRBD1 (6 bases). This sequence originates from a human donor who received a COVID-19 vaccine. The DNA of the CDR3 is TGTGCCAGCAGCTTAGACAGGACCCTTGGCTACACCTTC. Translated: CASSLDRTLGYTF.